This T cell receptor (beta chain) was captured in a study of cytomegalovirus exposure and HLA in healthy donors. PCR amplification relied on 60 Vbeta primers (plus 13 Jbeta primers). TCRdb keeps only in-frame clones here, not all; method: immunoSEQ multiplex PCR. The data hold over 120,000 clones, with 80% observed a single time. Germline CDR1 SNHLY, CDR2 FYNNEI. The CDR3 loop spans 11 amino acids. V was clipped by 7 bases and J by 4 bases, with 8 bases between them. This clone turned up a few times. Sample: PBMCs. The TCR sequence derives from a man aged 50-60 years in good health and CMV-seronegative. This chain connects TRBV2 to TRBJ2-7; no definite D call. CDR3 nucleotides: TGTGCCAGCACAGTTCGTTACGAGCAGTACTTC. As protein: CASTVRYEQYF. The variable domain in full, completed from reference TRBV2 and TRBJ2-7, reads EPEVTQTPSHQVTQMGQEVILRCVPISNHLYFYWYRQILGQKVEFLVSFYNNEISEKSEIFDDQFSVERPDGSNFTLKIRSTKLEDSAMYFCASTVRYEQYFGPGTRLTVT.